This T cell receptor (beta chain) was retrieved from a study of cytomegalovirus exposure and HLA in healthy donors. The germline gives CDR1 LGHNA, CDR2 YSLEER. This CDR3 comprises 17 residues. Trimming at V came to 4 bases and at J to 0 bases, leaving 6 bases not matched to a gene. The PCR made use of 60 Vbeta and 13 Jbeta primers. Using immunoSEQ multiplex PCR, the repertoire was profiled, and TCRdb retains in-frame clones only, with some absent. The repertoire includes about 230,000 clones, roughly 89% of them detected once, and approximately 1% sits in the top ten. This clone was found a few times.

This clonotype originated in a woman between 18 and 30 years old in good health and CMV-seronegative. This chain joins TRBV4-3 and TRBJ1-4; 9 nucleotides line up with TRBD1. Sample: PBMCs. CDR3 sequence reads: CASSPSRDRATNEKLFF. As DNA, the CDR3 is TGCGCCAGCAGCCCTTCCCGGGACAGGGCAACTAATGAAAAACTGTTTTTT.